The rows below give T cell receptor beta chains drawn from one sample of a study of T cell responses to AZD1222 COVID-19 vaccine. Sequenced by immunoSEQ multiplex PCR; TCRdb stores in-frame clones only, minus some. The table records about 85,000 clones, 88% of them present only once. The sequences come from peripheral blood, collected on day 0 of AZD1222 vaccination. The receptor source for this set is an adult in good health. The conserved cysteine and the conserved F or W are not part of the CDR3 here. Clone size is shown for a subset of rows, as once, few, many or a class of expanded clone.

ASSENGIGEKLF | TRBV19 | NA | TRBJ1-4
ASTSKRGFSTDTQY | TRBV28 | NA | TRBJ2-3
ASSFSGEPEKLF | TRBV5-4 | NA | TRBJ1-4
ASSELSGTYNEQF | TRBV10-2 | NA | TRBJ2-1
ASSQDWGTNEKLF | TRBV4-3 | few | TRBJ1-4
SVAPTSVGTQY | TRBV29-1 | NA | TRBJ2-5
ASSLSGSSYNEQF | TRBV27 | NA | TRBJ2-1
ASSLGPRERSHSGANVLT | TRBV5-1 | NA | TRBJ2-6
ASSQDYLGQGYGYT | TRBV4-2 | NA | TRBJ1-2
ASSGDRAGNTIY | TRBV5-4 | NA | TRBJ1-3
ASSLEESSYEQY | TRBV28 | NA | TRBJ2-7
ASSLGQVPEAF | TRBV7-9 | once | TRBJ1-1
ASSELTEQETQY | TRBV2 | NA | TRBJ2-5
ASSPEGQGYGYT | TRBV27 | NA | TRBJ1-2
ASSFGESSYEQY | TRBV5-6 | NA | TRBJ2-7
ATGDRYSNQPQH | TRBV15 | NA | TRBJ1-5
ASRRTSGSPGELF | TRBV5-1 | NA | TRBJ2-2
ASSYTTPNTEAF | TRBV5-1 | NA | TRBJ1-1
ASSLEQGTEAF | TRBV5-1 | NA | TRBJ1-1
ASSVGGTGGAGTEAF | TRBV9 | NA | TRBJ1-1
ASSETPSGRTEAF | TRBV6-1 | few | TRBJ1-1
ASSVDRGNTEAF | TRBV2 | once | TRBJ1-1
ASSSAETDYQPQH | TRBV6-1 | NA | TRBJ1-5
ASSARGPSYGYT | TRBV9 | NA | TRBJ1-2
ASSQVRGAGGEQF | TRBV4-3 | NA | TRBJ2-1
ASSLPGVSQPQH | TRBV11-2 | NA | TRBJ1-5
ASKQETQY | TRBV27 | NA | TRBJ2-5
ATRDRGGYEQY | TRBV24-1 | NA | TRBJ2-7
ASSLAGGPPLDEQF | TRBV28 | NA | TRBJ2-1
ASSQDIGTGDYGYT | TRBV3-1/TRBV3-2 | NA | TRBJ1-2
ASSRDPLPQNEQF | TRBV19 | NA | TRBJ2-1
ASSKPRGDKTEAF | TRBV6-6 | NA | TRBJ1-1
ASRTGTGGWNEQF | TRBV25-1 | NA | TRBJ2-1
ASSFGRAGGYGYT | TRBV28 | NA | TRBJ1-2
ASSEGVQGVGSPLH | TRBV2 | NA | TRBJ1-6
ASSPGFYNEQF | TRBV5-8 | few | TRBJ2-1
ASTGTSSFHEQY | TRBV2 | NA | TRBJ2-7
ASSAQSRMLYNEQF | TRBV6-1 | NA | TRBJ2-1
ASSTTSGGIKNIQY | TRBV6-2/TRBV6-3 | NA | TRBJ2-4
ASSVLGTDTQY | TRBV19 | NA | TRBJ2-3
ASRRGSGNYNEQF | TRBV19 | NA | TRBJ2-1
ASSGLAGAYEQY | TRBV2 | NA | TRBJ2-7
ATSQSGWGSYNEQF | TRBV19 | once | TRBJ2-1
ASSQGDLGSRSQPKHGEQY | TRBV4-1 | NA | TRBJ2-7
ASSSSETQY | TRBV6-2/TRBV6-3 | NA | TRBJ2-5
ASSIEGQTLYEQY | TRBV11-1 | NA | TRBJ2-7
ASSNRTSGDPPLEQF | TRBV21-1 | NA | TRBJ2-1
ASSPPGQNPYEQY | TRBV18 | few | TRBJ2-7
ASSFGGSSYNEQF | TRBV28 | NA | TRBJ2-1
ASSTGQHNEKLF | TRBV21-1 | once | TRBJ1-4
ASSEYQGSYEQY | TRBV6-1 | NA | TRBJ2-7
ASSLAGANVLT | TRBV7-2 | NA | TRBJ2-6
ASSAAVGVDEKLF | TRBV25-1 | NA | TRBJ1-4
ASSADRANQPQH | TRBV27 | NA | TRBJ1-5
ASSLSSGYEQY | TRBV27 | once | TRBJ2-7
ASSVGNRARYT | TRBV9 | NA | TRBJ1-2
ATSRSTGGTEAF | TRBV15 | NA | TRBJ1-1
SARTQNTEAF | TRBV29-1 | NA | TRBJ1-1
ASSPGLVTGELF | TRBV7-3 | NA | TRBJ2-2